The table lists the clone carrying this TCR beta chain with a count of one. The antigen is undetermined. This specimen belongs to a study of T cells in localized non-small cell lung cancer. Study-level findings and limits: Adjacent lung tissue had a median approximately 57 of the top 100 clones found in the tumor. Among the tissues sampled, uninvolved adjacent lung had the highest T cell clonality, above tumor. Heterogeneity cannot be ruled out, as sequencing used one tumor region only.

Libraries were prepared by immunoSEQ multiplex PCR; TCRdb keeps only in-frame clonotypes and omits some of them. The sample has 70,000 to 100,000 clones, approximately 80% seen once. Sequences were derived from peripheral blood, sampled before any cancer treatment. This TCR was recovered from a female donor over 55 with stage I lung adenocarcinoma.

The CDR3 region has the DNA TGTGCCAGCAGCTTAGTCTTCCGTGCAGATACGCAGTATTTT. It yields the protein CASSLVFRADTQYF. The chain has TRBV7-2 and TRBJ2-3; D not resolved. This CDR3 comprises 14 residues. The V end was cut by 1 base, the J end by 4 bases, with 9 bases between. The germline V gene has CDR1 SGHTA and CDR2 FQGNSA.